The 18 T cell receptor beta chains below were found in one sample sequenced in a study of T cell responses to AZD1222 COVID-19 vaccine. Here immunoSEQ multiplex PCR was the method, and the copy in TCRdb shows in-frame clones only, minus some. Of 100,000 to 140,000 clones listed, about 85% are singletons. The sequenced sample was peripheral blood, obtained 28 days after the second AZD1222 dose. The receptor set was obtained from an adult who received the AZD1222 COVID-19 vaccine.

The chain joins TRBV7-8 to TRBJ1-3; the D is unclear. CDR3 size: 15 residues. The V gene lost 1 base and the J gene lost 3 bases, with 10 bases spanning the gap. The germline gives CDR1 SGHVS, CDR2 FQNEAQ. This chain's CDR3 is CASSLGQLFGNTIYF. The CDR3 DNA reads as TGTGCCAGCAGCTTAGGGCAGCTATTTGGAAACACCATATATTTT.

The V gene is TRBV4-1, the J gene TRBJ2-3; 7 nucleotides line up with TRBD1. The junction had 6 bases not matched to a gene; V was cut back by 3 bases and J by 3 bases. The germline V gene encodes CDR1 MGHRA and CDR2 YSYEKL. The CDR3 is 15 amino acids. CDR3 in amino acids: CASSHPGGKTDTQYF. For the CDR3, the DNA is TGCGCCAGCAGCCATCCAGGGGGTAAGACAGATACGCAGTATTTT.

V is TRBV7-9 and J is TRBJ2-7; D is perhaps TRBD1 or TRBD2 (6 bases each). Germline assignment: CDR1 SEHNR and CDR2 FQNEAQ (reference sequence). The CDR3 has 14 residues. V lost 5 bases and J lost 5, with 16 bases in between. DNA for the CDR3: TGTGCCAGCAGCACCCGAGGCCGGGGGCACGAGCAGTACTTC. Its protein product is CASSTRGRGHEQYF.

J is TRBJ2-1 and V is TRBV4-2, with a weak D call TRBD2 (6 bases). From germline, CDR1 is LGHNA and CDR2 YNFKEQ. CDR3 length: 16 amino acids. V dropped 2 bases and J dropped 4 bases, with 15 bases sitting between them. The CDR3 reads CASSQTGLRGYNEQFF. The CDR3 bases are TGTGCCAGCAGCCAAACCGGACTGCGGGGTTACAATGAGCAGTTCTTC.

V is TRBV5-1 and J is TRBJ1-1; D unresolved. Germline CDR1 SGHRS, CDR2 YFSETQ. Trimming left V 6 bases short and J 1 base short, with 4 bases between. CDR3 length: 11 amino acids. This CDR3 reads CASKRNTEAFF. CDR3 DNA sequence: TGCGCCAGCAAGAGGAACACTGAAGCTTTCTTT.

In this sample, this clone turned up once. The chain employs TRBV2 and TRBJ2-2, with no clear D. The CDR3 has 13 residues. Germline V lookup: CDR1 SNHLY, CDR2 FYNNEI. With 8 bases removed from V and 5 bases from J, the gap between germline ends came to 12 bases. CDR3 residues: CASGLRETGELFF. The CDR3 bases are TGTGCCAGCGGCCTACGTGAGACCGGGGAGCTGTTTTTT.

The CDR3 is CASSEVLHLNQPQHF. Here the CDR3 DNA reads TGTGCCAGCAGTGAAGTACTACACCTAAATCAGCCCCAGCATTTT. The V call is TRBV2, the J call TRBJ1-5; D not certain. V lost 1 base and J lost 4, with 11 bases in between. The CDR3 spans 15 residues. The germline V gene encodes CDR1 SNHLY and CDR2 FYNNEI.

The CDR3 loop is CASRESVGLTEAFF. CDR3 bases: TGTGCCAGCAGGGAGTCCGTCGGTCTGACTGAAGCTTTCTTT. This chain connects TRBV2 to TRBJ1-1, with D hard to call. Per germline, CDR1 SNHLY and CDR2 FYNNEI. Trimming shortened V by 6 bases and J by 5 bases, and 16 bases separated the two germline ends. The CDR3 has 14 residues.

DNA of the CDR3: TGTGCCAGCAGTTCCTACAAGTCCCCTAACTATGGCTACACCTTC. It codes for CASSSYKSPNYGYTF. The chain recombines TRBV27 with TRBJ1-2; D is ambiguous. Trimming removed 4 bases from V and 0 bases from J, with 12 bases in between. The CDR3 runs to 15 residues. Germline V gives CDR1 MNHEY, CDR2 SMNVEV (reference sequence).

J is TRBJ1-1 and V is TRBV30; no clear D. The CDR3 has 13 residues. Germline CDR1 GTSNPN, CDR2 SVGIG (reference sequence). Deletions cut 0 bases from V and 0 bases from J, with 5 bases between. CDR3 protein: CAWSVNVNTEAFF. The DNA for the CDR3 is TGTGCCTGGAGTGTAAACGTGAACACTGAAGCTTTCTTT.

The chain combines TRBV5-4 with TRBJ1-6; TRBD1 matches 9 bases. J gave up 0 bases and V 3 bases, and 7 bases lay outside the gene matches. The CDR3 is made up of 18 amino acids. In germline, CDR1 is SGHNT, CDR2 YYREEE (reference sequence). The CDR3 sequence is CASSSGQGPFSYNSPLHF. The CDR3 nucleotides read TGTGCCAGCAGCTCCGGACAGGGGCCCTTCTCCTATAATTCACCCCTCCACTTT.

CDR3 in DNA: TGTGCCAGCAGCAGTAGCAGGGGACTGGTCTATGGCTACACCTTC. It specifies CASSSSRGLVYGYTF. The chain links TRBV7-9 to TRBJ1-2, with TRBD1 as a possible D gene (6 bases). V was shortened by 5 bases and J by 4 bases, with 17 bases between the two germline ends. Per germline, CDR1 SEHNR and CDR2 FQNEAQ (reference sequence). This CDR3 spans 15 amino acids. Filled out from reference TRBV7-9 and TRBJ1-2, the complete variable domain reads DTGVSQNPRHKITKRGQNVTFRCDPISEHNRLYWYRQTLGQGPEFLTYFQNEAQLEKSRLLSDRFSAERPKGSFSTLEIQRTEQGDSAMYLCASSSSRGLVYGYTFGSGTRLTVV.

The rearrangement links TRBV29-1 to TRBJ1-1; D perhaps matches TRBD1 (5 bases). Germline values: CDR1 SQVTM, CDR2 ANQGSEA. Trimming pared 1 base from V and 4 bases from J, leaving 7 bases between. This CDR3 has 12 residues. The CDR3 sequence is CSVEGQGTEAFF. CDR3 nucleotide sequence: TGCAGCGTTGAAGGGCAGGGCACTGAAGCTTTCTTT.

CDR3 loop: CASRPGQGARGNQPQHF. DNA for the CDR3: TGTGCCAGTAGACCGGGACAGGGGGCGCGCGGCAATCAGCCCCAGCATTTT. This rearrangement joins TRBV19 to TRBJ1-5; 12 bases fit TRBD1. The CDR3 covers 17 residues. With 6 bases clipped from V and 2 bases from J, the junction kept 8 bases outside the gene matches. Germline V CDR1 and CDR2: LNHDA, SQIVND (reference sequence).

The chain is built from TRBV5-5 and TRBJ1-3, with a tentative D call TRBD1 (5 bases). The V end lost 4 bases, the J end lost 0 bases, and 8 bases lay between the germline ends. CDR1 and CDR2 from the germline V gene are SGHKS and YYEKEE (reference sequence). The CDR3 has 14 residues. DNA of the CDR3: TGTGCCAGCAGCCCGGGACTCTCTGGAAACACCATATATTTT. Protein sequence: CASSPGLSGNTIYF.

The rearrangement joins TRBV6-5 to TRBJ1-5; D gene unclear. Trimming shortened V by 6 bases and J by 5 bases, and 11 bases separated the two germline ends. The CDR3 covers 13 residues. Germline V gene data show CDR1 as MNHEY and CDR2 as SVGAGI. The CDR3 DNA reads TGTGCCAGCAGACCCAAGCACCATCAGCCCCAGCATTTT. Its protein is CASRPKHHQPQHF.

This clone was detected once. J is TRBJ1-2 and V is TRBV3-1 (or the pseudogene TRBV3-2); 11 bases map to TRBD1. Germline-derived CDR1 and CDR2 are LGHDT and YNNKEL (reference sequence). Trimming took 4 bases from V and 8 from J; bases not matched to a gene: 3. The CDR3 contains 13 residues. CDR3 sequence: CASSRGQGEGYTF. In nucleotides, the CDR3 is TGTGCCAGCAGCCGGGGACAGGGGGAAGGCTACACCTTC.

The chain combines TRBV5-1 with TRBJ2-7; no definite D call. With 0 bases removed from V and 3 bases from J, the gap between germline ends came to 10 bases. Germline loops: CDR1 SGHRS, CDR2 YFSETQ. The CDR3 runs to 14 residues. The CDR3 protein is CASSLGLIDYEQYF. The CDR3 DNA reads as TGCGCCAGCAGCTTGGGCCTAATAGACTACGAGCAGTACTTC.